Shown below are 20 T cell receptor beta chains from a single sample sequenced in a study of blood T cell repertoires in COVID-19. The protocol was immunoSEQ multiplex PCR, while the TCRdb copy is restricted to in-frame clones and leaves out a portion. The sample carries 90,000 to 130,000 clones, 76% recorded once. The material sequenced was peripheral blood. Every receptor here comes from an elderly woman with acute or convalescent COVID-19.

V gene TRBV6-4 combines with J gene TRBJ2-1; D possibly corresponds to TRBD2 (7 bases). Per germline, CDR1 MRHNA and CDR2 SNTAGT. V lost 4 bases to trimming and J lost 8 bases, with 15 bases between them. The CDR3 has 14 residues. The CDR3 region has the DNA TGTGCCAGCAGTGGGAACAGGGAGGGGCATGAGCAGTTCTTC. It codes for CASSGNREGHEQFF.

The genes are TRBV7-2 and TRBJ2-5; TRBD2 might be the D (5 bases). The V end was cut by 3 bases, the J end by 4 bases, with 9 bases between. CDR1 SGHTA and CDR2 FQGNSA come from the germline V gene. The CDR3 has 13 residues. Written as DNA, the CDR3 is TGTGCCAGCAGCTTGTGGGCGGGAGAGACCCAGTACTTC. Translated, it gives CASSLWAGETQYF.

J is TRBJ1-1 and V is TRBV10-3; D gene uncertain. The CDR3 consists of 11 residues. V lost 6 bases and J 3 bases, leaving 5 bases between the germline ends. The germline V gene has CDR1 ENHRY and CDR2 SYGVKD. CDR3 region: CAIRGDTEAFF. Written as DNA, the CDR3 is TGTGCCATCAGGGGAGACACTGAAGCTTTCTTT.

The CDR3: CASSEWTSGRNEQFF. CDR3 DNA sequence: TGTGCCAGCAGCGAGTGGACTAGCGGGAGAAATGAGCAGTTCTTC. The gene calls are TRBV6-4 and TRBJ2-1, with 13 positions matching TRBD2. The germline CDR1 and CDR2 sequences are MRHNA and SNTAGT. V shed 6 bases, J shed 7 bases, and the junction held 6 bases outside the gene matches. This CDR3 is 15 amino acids long.

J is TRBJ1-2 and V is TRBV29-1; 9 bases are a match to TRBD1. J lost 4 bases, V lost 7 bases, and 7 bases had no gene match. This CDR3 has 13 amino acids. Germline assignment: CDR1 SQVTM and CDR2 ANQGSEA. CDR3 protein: CSAFGTGLYGYTF. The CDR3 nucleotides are TGCAGCGCATTTGGGACAGGGCTCTATGGCTACACCTTC.

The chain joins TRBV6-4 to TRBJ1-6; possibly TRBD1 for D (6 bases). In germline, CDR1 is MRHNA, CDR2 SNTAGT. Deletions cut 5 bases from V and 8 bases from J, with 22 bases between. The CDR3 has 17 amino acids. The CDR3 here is CASSPGTGLPRHSPLHF. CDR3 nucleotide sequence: TGTGCCAGCAGTCCAGGAACAGGGTTACCCCGACATTCACCCCTCCACTTT.

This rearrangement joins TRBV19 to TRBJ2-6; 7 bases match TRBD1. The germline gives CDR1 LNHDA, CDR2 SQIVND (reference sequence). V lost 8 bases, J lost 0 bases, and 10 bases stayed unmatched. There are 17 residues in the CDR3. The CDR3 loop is CASDPGTAFSGANVLTF. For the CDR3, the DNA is TGTGCCAGTGACCCCGGGACAGCTTTCTCTGGGGCCAACGTCCTGACTTTC. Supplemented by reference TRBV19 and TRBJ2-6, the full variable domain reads DGGITQSPKYLFRKEGQNVTLSCEQNLNHDAMYWYRQDPGQGLRLIYYSQIVNDFQKGDIAEGYSVSREKKESFPLTVTSAQKNPTAFYLCASDPGTAFSGANVLTFGAGSRLTVL.

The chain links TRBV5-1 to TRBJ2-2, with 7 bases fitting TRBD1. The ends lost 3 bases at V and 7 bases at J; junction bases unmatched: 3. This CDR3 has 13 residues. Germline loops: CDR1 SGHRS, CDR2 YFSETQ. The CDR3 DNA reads TGCGCCAGCAGCTGGGACAGCAACGGGGAGCTGTTTTTT. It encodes CASSWDSNGELFF.

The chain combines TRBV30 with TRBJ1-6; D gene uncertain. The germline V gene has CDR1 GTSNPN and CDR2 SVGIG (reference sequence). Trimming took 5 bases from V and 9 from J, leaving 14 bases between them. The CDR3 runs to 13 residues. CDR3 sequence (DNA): TGTGCCTGGCGTAGGCAGGCTATTTCACCCCTCCACTTT. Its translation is CAWRRQAISPLHF.

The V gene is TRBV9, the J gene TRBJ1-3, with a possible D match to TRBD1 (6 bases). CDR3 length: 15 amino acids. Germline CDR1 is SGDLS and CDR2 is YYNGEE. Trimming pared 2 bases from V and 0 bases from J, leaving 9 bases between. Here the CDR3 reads CASSVGAPSGNTIYF. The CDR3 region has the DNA TGTGCCAGCAGCGTGGGGGCTCCCTCTGGAAACACCATATATTTT.

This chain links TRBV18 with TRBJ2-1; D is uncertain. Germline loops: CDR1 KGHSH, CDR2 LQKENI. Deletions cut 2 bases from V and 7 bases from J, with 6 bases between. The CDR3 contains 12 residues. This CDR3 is CASSPLTNEQFF. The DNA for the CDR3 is TGTGCCAGCTCACCATTGACAAATGAGCAGTTCTTC.

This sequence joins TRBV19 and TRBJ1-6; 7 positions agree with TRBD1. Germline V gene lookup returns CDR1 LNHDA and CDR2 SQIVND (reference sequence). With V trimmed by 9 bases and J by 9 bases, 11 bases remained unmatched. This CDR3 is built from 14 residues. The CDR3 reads CASRPTGSGSPLHF. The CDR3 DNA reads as TGTGCCAGCCGACCGACAGGGAGCGGTTCACCCCTCCACTTT.

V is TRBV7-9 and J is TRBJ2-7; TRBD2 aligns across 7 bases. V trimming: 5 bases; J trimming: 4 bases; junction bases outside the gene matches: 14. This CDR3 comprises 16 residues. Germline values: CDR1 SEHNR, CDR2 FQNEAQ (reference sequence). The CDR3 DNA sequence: TGTGCCAGCAGCCCGGGGCGGGGGTTCTATCCTTACGAGCAGTACTTC. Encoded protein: CASSPGRGFYPYEQYF.

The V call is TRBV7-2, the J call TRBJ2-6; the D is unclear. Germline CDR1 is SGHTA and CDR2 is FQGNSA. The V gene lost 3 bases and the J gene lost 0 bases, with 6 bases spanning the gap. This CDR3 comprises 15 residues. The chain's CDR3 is CASSFWSSGANVLTF. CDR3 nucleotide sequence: TGTGCCAGCAGCTTTTGGAGCTCTGGGGCCAACGTCCTGACTTTC. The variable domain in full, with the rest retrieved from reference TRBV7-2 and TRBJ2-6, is GAGVSQSPSNKVTEKGKDVELRCDPISGHTALYWYRQSLGQGLEFLIYFQGNSAPDKSGLPSDRFSAERTGGSVSTLTIQRTQQEDSAVYLCASSFWSSGANVLTFGAGSRLTVL.

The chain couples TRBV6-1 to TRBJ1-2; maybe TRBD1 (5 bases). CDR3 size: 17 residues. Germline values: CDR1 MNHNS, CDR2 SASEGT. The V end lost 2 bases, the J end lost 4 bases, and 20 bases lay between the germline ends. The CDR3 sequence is CASSEIGTKGYSYGYTF. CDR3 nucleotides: TGTGCCAGCAGTGAAATAGGAACGAAGGGGTACTCCTATGGCTACACCTTC.

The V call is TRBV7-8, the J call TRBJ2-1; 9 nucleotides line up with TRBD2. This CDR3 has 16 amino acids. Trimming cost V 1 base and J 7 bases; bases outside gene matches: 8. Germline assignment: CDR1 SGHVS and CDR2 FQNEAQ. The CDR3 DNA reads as TGTGCCAGCAGCTTAGGCTGGACTAGCGATGGAAATGAGCAGTTCTTC. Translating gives CASSLGWTSDGNEQFF.

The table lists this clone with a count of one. The CDR3 nucleotides are TGTGCCAGCAGTTCGGGGACACTTAGCAATCAGCCCCAGCATTTT. Its protein product is CASSSGTLSNQPQHF. J is TRBJ1-5 and V is TRBV2, with D perhaps matching TRBD1 (6 bases). Deletions cut 5 bases from V and 0 bases from J, with 11 bases between. Germline CDR1 is SNHLY and CDR2 is FYNNEI. This CDR3 has 15 amino acids.

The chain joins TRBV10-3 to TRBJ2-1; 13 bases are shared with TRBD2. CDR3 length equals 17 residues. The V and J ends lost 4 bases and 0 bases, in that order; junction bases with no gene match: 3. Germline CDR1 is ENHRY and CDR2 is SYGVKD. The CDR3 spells CAISGLAGGGSYNEQFF. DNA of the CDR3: TGTGCCATCAGTGGACTAGCGGGAGGTGGCTCCTACAATGAGCAGTTCTTC.

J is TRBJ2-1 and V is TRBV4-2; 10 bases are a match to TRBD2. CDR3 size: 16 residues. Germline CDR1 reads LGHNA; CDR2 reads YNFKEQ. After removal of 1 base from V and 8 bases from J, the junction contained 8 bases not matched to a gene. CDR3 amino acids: CASSQASGGAKYEQFF. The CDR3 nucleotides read TGTGCCAGCAGCCAAGCCAGCGGGGGGGCCAAGTATGAGCAGTTCTTC.

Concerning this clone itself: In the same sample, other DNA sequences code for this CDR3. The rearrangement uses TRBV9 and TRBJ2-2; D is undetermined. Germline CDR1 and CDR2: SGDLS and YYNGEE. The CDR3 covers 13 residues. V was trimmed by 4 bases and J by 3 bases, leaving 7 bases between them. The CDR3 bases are TGTGCCAGCAGCCCCCGGGACACCGGGGAGCTGTTTTTT. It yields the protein CASSPRDTGELFF.